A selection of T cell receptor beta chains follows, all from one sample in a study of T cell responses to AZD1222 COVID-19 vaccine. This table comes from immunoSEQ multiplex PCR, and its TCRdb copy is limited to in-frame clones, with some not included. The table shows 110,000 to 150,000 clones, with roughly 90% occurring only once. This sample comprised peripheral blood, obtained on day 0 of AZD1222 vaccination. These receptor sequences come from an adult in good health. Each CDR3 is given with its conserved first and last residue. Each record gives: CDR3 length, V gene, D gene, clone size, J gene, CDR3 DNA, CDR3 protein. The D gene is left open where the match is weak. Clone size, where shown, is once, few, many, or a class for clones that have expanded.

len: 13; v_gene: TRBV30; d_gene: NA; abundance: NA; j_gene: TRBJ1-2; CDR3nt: TGTGCCTGGAGTGTATATGGGGTCTATGGCTACACCTTC; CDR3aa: CAWSVYGVYGYTF
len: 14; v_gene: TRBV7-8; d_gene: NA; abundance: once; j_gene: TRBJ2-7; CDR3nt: TGTGCCAGCAGCTTAGGACCCTGGCCCCACGAGCAGTACTTC; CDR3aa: CASSLGPWPHEQYF
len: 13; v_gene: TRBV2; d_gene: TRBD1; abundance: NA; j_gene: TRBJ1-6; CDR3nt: TGTGCCAGCAGTGGACAGGGGAATTCACCCCTCCACTTT; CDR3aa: CASSGQGNSPLHF
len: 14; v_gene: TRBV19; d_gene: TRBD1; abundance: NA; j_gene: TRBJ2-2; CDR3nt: TGTGCCAGCCAGGGGACAGGGAACACCGGGGAGCTGTTTTTT; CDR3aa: CASQGTGNTGELFF
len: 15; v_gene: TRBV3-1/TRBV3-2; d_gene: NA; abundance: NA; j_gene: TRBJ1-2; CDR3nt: TGTGCCAGCAGCCAAGATTTAGGCAGTGTCTATGGCTACACCTTC; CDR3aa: CASSQDLGSVYGYTF
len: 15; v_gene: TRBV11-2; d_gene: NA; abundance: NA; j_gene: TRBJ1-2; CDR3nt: TGTGCCAGCAGCTCCCTGGGAGGTGACTATTATGGCTACACCTTC; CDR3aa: CASSSLGGDYYGYTF
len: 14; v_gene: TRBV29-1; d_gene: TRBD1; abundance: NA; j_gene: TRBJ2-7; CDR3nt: TGCAGCGTTGAAGATTTAGGACAGGGCCACGAGCAGTACTTC; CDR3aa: CSVEDLGQGHEQYF
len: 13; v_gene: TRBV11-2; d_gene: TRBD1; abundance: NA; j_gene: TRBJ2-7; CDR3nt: TGTGCCAGCAGCCAGGACAGGTTGTACGAGCAGTACTTC; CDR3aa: CASSQDRLYEQYF
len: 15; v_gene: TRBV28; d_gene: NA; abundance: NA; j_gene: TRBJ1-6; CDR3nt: TGTGCCAGCTATCCCGGAAGCTCCTATAATTCACCCCTCCACTTT; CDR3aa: CASYPGSSYNSPLHF
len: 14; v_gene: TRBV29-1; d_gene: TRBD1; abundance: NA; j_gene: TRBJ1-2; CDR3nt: TGCAGCGCCTACCTAAGGACAGGGATTGATGGCTACACCTTC; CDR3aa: CSAYLRTGIDGYTF
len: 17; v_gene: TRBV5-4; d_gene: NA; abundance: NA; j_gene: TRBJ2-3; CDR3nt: TGTGCCAGCAGCTTTTTTCCAAGGACAAGACGCATAGATACGCAGTATTTT; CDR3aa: CASSFFPRTRRIDTQYF
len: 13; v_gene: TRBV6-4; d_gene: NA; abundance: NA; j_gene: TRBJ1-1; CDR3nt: TGTGCCAGCAGTTCCTCGGGGAACACTGAAGCTTTCTTT; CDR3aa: CASSSSGNTEAFF
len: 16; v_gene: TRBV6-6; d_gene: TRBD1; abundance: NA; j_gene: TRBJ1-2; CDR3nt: TGTGCCAGCAGTTACATTAACGGACAGGGGGCCTATGGCTACACCTTC; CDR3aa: CASSYINGQGAYGYTF
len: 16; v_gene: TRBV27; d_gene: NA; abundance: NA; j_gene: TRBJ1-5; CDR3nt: TGTGCCAGCAGTTTATTTTTAGATGGTGGGTCCCAGCCCCAGCATTTT; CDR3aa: CASSLFLDGGSQPQHF
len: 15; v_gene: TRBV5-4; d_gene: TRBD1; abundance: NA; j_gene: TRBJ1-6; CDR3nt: TGTGCCAGCAGCGTCCGGGACAGGGTAGATTCACCCCTCCACTTT; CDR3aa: CASSVRDRVDSPLHF
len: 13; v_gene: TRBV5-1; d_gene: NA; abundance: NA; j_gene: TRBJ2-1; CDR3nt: TGCGCCAGCAGCCCGGGGGTTAACAATGAGCAGTTCTTC; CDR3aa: CASSPGVNNEQFF
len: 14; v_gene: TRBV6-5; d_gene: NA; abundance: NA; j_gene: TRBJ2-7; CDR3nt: TGTGCCAGCAGCCTCGGGAGCCTATCCTACGAGCAGTACTTC; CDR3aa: CASSLGSLSYEQYF
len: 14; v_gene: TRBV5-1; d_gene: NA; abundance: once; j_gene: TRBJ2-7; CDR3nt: TGCGCCAGCAGTAGCTACGGACAGAACTACGAGCAGTACTTC; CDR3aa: CASSSYGQNYEQYF
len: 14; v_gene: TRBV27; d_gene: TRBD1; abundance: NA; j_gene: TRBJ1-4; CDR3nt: TGTGCCAGCAGCAGACAGGGAAGCAATGAAAAACTGTTTTTT; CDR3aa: CASSRQGSNEKLFF
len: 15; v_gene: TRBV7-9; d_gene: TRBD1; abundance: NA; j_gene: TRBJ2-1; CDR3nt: TGTGCCAGCAGCTTCCGGGACAGGGCTTACAATGAGCAGTTCTTC; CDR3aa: CASSFRDRAYNEQFF
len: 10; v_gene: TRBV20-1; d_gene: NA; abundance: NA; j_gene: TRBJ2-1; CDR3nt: TGCAGTGCTAGGACAAATGAGCAGTTCTTC; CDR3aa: CSARTNEQFF
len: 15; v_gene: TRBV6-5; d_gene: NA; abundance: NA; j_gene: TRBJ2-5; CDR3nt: TGTGCCAGCAGTTACGCCCCTGACACCGCCGGGACCCAGTACTTC; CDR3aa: CASSYAPDTAGTQYF
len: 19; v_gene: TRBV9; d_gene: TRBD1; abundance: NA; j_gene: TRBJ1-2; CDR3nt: TGTGCCAGCAGCGTAGCTTGGGGGACAGGGGATCCAGCTAACTATGGCTACACCTTC; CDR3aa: CASSVAWGTGDPANYGYTF
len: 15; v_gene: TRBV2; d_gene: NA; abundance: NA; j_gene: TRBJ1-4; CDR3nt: TGTGCCAGCCTGACAGAGAATCTGACTAATGAAAAACTGTTTTTT; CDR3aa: CASLTENLTNEKLFF
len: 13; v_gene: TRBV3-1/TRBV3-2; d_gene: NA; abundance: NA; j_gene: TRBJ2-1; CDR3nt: TGTGCCAGCAGCCCCGGTTTAAGTAATGAGCAGTTCTTC; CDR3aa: CASSPGLSNEQFF
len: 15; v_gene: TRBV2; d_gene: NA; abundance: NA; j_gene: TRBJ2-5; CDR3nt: TGTGCCAGCAGTGCTGATAAGGGACCGTTAGAGACCCAGTACTTC; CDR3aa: CASSADKGPLETQYF
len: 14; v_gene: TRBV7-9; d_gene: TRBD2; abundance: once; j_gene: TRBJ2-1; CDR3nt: TGTGCCAGCAAGGGGCGGGAGGGCCTGAATGAGCAGTTCTTC; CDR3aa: CASKGREGLNEQFF
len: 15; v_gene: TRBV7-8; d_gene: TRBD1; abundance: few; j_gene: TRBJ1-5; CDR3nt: TGTGCCAGCCGGACAGGGGGATCGAGCAATCAGCCCCAGCATTTT; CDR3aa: CASRTGGSSNQPQHF
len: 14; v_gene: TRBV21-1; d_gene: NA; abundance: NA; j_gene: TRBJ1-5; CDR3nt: TGTGCCAGCAGCGGGGACGTATACAATCAGCCCCAGCATTTT; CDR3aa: CASSGDVYNQPQHF
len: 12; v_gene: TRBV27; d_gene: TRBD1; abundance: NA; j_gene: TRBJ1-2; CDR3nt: TGTGCCAGCAGGTCGACAGGGTATGGCTACACCTTC; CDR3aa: CASRSTGYGYTF
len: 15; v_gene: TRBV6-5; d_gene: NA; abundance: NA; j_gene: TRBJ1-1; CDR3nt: TGTGCCGGTAGGGGACTACCCCCGCTGAACACTGAAGCTTTCTTT; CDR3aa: CAGRGLPPLNTEAFF
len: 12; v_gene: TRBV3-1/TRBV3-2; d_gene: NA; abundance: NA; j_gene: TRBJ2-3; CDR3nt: TGTGCCAGCAGCCGCCAGGCAGATACGCAGTATTTT; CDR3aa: CASSRQADTQYF
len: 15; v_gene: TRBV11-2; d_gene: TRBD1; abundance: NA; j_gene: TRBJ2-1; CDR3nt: TGTGCCAGCAGCGGGGACAGGGGCTCCTACAATGAGCAGTTCTTC; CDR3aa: CASSGDRGSYNEQFF
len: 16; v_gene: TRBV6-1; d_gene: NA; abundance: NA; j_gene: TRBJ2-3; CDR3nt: TGTGCCAGCAGTAAAGGACACCTAACTAGCACAGATACGCAGTATTTT; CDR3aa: CASSKGHLTSTDTQYF
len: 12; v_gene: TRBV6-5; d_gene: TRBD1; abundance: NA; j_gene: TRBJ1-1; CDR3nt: TGTGCCAGCCGACAGGGGAACACTGAAGCTTTCTTT; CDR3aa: CASRQGNTEAFF
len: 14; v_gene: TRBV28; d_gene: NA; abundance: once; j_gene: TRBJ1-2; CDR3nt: TGTGCCAGCAGTTTGGACAACAGGAGCTATGGCTACACCTTC; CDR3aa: CASSLDNRSYGYTF
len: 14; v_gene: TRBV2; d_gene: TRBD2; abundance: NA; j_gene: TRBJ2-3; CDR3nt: TGTGCCAGCAGTGAAGGCCTAGCGGGCCATACGCAGTATTTT; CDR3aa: CASSEGLAGHTQYF
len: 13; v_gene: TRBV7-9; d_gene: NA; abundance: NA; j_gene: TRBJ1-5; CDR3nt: TGTGCCAGCAGCTTAATGGCAGGGAAGCCCCAGCATTTT; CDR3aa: CASSLMAGKPQHF
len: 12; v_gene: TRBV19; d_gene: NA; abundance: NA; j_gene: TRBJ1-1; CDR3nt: TGTGCCAGTAACGACAGGAACACTGAAGCTTTCTTT; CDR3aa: CASNDRNTEAFF
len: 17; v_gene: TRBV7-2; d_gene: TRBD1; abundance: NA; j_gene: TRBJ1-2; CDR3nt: TGTGCCAGCAGCGCCCCCACCTGGACAGGGGTAGCCTATGGCTACACCTTC; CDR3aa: CASSAPTWTGVAYGYTF
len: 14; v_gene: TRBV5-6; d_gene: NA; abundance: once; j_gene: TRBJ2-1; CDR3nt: TGTGCCAGCAGCTTAGGGTTTTCTAGTGGTGAGCAGTTCTTC; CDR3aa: CASSLGFSSGEQFF
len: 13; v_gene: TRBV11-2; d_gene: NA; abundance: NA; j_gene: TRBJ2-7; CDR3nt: TGTGCCAGCAGCTTAGTATTAGGGTTCGAGCAGTACTTC; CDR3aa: CASSLVLGFEQYF
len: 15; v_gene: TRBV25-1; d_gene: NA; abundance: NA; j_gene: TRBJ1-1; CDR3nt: TGTGCCAGCAGTGGGGTGGGCCAGATGAACACTGAAGCTTTCTTT; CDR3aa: CASSGVGQMNTEAFF
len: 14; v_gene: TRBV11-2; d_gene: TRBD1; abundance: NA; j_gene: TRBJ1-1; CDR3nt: TGTGCCAGCAGCTTAGTCGAACCGAGCAGGGGGGCTTTCTTT; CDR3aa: CASSLVEPSRGAFF
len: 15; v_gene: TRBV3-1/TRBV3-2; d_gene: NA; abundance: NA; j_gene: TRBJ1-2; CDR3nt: TGTGCCAGCAGCCAAGGGGGCGTTTCGGGGTGGGGTTACACCTTC; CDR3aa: CASSQGGVSGWGYTF
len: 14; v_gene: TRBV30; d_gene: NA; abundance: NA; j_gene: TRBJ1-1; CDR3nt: TGTGCCTGGAGAAACGGGCGTAGCAACACTGAAGCTTTCTTT; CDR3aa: CAWRNGRSNTEAFF
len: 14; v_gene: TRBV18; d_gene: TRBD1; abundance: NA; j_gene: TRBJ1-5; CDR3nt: TGTGCCAGCTCGCAGGACAGGGAAAATCAGCCCCAGCATTTT; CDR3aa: CASSQDRENQPQHF
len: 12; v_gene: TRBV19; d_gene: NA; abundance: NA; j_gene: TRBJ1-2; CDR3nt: TGTGCCAGTAGTAGGCTGGACTATGGCTACACCTTC; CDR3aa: CASSRLDYGYTF
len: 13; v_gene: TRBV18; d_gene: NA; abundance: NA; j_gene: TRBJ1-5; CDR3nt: TGTGCCAGCTCACCTGCACAAGATCAGCCCCAGCATTTT; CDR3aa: CASSPAQDQPQHF